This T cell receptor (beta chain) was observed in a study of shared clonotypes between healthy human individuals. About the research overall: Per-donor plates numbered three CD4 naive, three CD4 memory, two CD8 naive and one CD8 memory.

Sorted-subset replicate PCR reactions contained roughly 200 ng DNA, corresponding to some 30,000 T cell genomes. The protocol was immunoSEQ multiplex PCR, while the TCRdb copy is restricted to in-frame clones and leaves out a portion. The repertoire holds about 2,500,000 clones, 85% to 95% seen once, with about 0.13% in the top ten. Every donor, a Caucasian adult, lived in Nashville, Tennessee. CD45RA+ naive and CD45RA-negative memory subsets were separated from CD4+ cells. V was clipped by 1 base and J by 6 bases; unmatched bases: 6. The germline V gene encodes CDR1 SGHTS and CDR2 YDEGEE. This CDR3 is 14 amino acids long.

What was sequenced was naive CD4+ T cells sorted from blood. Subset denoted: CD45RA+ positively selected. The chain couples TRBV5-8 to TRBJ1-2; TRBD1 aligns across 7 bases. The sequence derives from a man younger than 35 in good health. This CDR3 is CASSLRDRANGYTF. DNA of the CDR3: TGTGCCAGCAGCTTGAGGGACAGAGCAAATGGCTACACCTTC.